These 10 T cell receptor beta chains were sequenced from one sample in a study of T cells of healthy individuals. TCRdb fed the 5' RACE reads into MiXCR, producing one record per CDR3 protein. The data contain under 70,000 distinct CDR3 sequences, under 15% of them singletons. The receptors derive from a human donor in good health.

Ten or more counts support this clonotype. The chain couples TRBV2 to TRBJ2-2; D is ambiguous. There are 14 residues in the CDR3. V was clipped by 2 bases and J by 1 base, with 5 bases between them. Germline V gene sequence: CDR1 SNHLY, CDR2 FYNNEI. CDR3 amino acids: CASSERRNTGELFF. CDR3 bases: TGTGCCAGCAGTGAACGTCGGAACACCGGGGAGCTGTTTTTT.

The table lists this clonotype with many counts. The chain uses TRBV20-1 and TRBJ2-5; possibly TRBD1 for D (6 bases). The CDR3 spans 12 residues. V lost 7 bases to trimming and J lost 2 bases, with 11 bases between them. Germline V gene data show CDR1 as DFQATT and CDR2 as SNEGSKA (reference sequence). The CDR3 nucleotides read TGCAGTGGGGGGACAACTCAAGAGACCCAGTACTTC. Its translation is CSGGTTQETQYF.

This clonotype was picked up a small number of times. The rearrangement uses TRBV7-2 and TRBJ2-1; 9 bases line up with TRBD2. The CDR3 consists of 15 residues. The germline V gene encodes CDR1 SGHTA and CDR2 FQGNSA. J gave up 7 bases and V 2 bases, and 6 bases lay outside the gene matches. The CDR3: CASSLSGAGGNEQFF. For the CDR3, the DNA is TGTGCCAGCAGCTTATCCGGGGCGGGGGGGAATGAGCAGTTCTTC.

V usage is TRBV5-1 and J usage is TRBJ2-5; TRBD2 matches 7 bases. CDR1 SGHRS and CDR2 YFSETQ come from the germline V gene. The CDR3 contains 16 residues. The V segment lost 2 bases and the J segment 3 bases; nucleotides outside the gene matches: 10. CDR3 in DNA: TGCGCCAGCAGCTTATCTCAGACTAGCAGCAAAGAGACCCAGTACTTC. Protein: CASSLSQTSSKETQYF.

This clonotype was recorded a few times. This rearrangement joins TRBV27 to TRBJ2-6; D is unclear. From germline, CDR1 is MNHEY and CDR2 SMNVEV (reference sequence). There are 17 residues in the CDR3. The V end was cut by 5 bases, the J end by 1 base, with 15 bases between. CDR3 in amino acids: CASSPTGTASGANVLTF. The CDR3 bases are TGTGCCAGCAGTCCAACGGGTACAGCTTCTGGGGCCAACGTCCTGACTTTC.

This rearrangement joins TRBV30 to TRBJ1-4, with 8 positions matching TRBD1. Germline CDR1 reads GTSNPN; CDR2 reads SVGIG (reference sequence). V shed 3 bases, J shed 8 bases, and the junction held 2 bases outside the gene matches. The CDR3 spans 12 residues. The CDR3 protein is CAWRDRVEKLFF. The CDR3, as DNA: TGTGCCTGGAGGGACAGGGTCGAAAAACTGTTTTTT. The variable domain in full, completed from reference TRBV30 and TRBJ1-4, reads SQTIHQWPATLVQPVGSPLSLECTVEGTSNPNLYWYRQAAGRGLQLLFYSVGIGQISSEVPQNLSASRPQDRQFILSSKKLLLSDSGFYLCAWRDRVEKLFFGSGTQLSVL.

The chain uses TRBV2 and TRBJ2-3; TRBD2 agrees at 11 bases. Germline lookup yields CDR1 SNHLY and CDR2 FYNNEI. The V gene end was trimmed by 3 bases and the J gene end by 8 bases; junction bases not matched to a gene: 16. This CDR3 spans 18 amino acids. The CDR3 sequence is CASSEGTSGYGRHGTQYF. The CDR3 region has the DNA TGTGCCAGCAGTGAGGGGACTAGCGGATACGGCCGACACGGTACGCAGTATTTT.

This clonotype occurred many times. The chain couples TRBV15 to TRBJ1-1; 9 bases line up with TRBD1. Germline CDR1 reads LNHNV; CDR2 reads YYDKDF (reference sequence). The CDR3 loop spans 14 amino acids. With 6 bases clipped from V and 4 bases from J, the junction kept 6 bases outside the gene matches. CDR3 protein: CATRPTGGFTEAFF. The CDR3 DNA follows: TGTGCCACCAGACCTACAGGGGGCTTCACTGAAGCTTTCTTT.

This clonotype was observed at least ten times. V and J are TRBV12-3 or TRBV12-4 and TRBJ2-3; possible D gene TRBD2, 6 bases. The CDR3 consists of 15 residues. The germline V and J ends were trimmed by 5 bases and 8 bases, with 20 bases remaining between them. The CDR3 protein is CASSPRDSTAGTQYF. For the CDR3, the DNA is TGTGCCAGCAGTCCACGGGACTCCACAGCGGGTACGCAGTATTTT.

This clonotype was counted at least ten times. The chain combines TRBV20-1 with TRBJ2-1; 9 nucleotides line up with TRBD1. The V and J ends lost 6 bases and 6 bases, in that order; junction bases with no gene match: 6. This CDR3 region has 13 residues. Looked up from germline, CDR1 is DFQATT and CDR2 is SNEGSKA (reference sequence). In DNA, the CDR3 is TGCAGTGCCTTGGGACAGGGTGGCAATGAGCAGTTCTTC. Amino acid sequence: CSALGQGGNEQFF.